Below are 17 T cell receptor beta chains sequenced from a single sample in a study of blood T cell repertoires in COVID-19. Only in-frame clones appear in the TCRdb table, and some are missing; sequencing was by immunoSEQ multiplex PCR. The table records roughly 250,000 clones, approximately 85% of them present only once. Sequencing used PBMCs or T cells enriched from blood (not recorded which). All receptors derive from a woman aged 25 to 45 who had recovered from COVID-19.

The chain links TRBV6-5 to TRBJ1-2; D may be TRBD1 (5 bases). The CDR3 is 15 amino acids. In germline, CDR1 is MNHEY, CDR2 SVGAGI. The ends were cut back, 6 bases at V and 5 bases at J, with 19 bases in the middle. As DNA, the CDR3 is TGTGCCAGCAGCCCCGTGCCTGGGGGGAGGTATGGCTACACCTTC. It encodes CASSPVPGGRYGYTF.

The chain recombines TRBV5-5 with TRBJ1-3, with 10 bases aligning to TRBD1. After removal of 0 bases from V and 2 bases from J, the junction contained 8 bases not matched to a gene. This CDR3 is 18 amino acids long. The germline gives CDR1 SGHKS, CDR2 YYEKEE (reference sequence). The DNA of the CDR3 is TGTGCCAGCAGCTTGGCCTTGTGGGGACAGGGGACTGGAAACACCATATATTTT. Translating it yields CASSLALWGQGTGNTIYF.

This clone has more than one count but fewer than ten. This chain uses TRBV4-1 with TRBJ2-7; the match to TRBD2 covers 8 bases. The V gene's germline CDR1 is MGHRA and CDR2 YSYEKL. V gave up 1 base and J gave up 1 base; unmatched junction bases: 6. The CDR3 extends over 16 amino acids. The CDR3 bases are TGCGCCAGCAGCCAAGTGTGGGAGCGGGAGTCCTACGAGCAGTACTTC. It yields the protein CASSQVWERESYEQYF.

V gene TRBV18 combines with J gene TRBJ2-5, with 8 nucleotides matching TRBD1. In germline, CDR1 is KGHSH, CDR2 LQKENI. The CDR3 runs to 14 residues. The V and J ends lost 5 bases and 2 bases, in that order; junction bases with no gene match: 4. The CDR3 spells CASSDTGGQETQYF. The CDR3 nucleotides read TGTGCCAGCTCAGATACAGGGGGGCAAGAGACCCAGTACTTC.

CDR3 bases: TGTGCCAGTTCTCAAGGGGCCCTTCCCGAAGCTTTCTTT. Translating it yields CASSQGALPEAFF. The chain carries TRBV19 and TRBJ1-1; possibly TRBD1 for D (5 bases). V was pared by 8 bases and J by 8 bases, with 18 bases between. Germline V gives CDR1 LNHDA, CDR2 SQIVND (reference sequence). This CDR3 is 13 amino acids long.

The V and J genes are TRBV6-6 and TRBJ1-4, with D possibly TRBD1 on 5 matching bases. The V end was cut by 5 bases, the J end by 8 bases, with 15 bases between. This CDR3 contains 14 residues. The V gene's germline CDR1 is MNHNY and CDR2 SVGAGI (reference sequence). CDR3 sequence reads: CASSAQGRNEKLFF. CDR3 bases: TGTGCCAGCAGTGCCCAGGGTAGGAACGAAAAACTGTTTTTT.

Turning to this clone: Additional DNA sequences in this sample encode the identical CDR3. Written as DNA, the CDR3 is TGTGCCAGCAGTTTGTCGAATTCACCCCTCCACTTT. This gives the protein CASSLSNSPLHF. The chain links TRBV12-3 or TRBV12-4 to TRBJ1-6, with D unclear. Trimming took 3 bases from V and 7 from J, leaving 4 bases between them. The CDR3 is made up of 12 amino acids.

The chain recombines TRBV20-1 with TRBJ1-1; D is uncertain. Germline V gene data show CDR1 as DFQATT and CDR2 as SNEGSKA (reference sequence). The CDR3 loop spans 16 amino acids. V lost 3 bases and J lost 1, with 18 bases in between. CDR3 in DNA: TGCAGTGCTAGTGCGGCCGGGAGCTGGGGGAACACTGAAGCTTTCTTT. Encoded protein: CSASAAGSWGNTEAFF.

The gene calls are TRBV30 and TRBJ2-7, with 7 bases lining up with TRBD1. The ends lost 2 bases at V and 3 bases at J; junction bases unmatched: 4. The CDR3 contains 13 residues. The germline V gene encodes CDR1 GTSNPN and CDR2 SVGIG (reference sequence). The CDR3 spells CAWSIDRDYEQYF. DNA for the CDR3: TGTGCCTGGAGTATAGACAGGGACTACGAGCAGTACTTC.

This clone was seen only once. The CDR3 protein is CASTPQVPGANVLTF. The DNA for the CDR3 is TGTGCCAGCACCCCACAGGTCCCTGGGGCCAACGTCCTGACTTTC. The rearrangement joins TRBV28 to TRBJ2-6; perhaps TRBD1 as D (5 bases). V was shortened by 7 bases and J by 2 bases, with 12 bases between the two germline ends. Germline CDR1 is MDHEN and CDR2 is SYDVKM. The CDR3 has 15 amino acids. Full variable domain (remainder filled in from reference TRBV28 and TRBJ2-6): DVKVTQSSRYLVKRTGEKVFLECVQDMDHENMFWYRQDPGLGLRLIYFSYDVKMKEKGDIPEGYSVSREKKERFSLILESASTNQTSMYLCASTPQVPGANVLTFGAGSRLTVL.

The chain uses TRBV20-1 and TRBJ1-2; D is undetermined. This CDR3 spans 10 amino acids. Germline CDR1 reads DFQATT; CDR2 reads SNEGSKA (reference sequence). V lost 3 bases and J lost 5, with 4 bases in between. The CDR3 DNA reads as TGCAGTGCTAGTCAGTATGGCTACACCTTC. This gives the protein CSASQYGYTF.

The chain employs TRBV7-2 and TRBJ2-3, with D possibly being TRBD1 (6 bases). The germline gives CDR1 SGHTA, CDR2 FQGNSA. The CDR3 is made up of 17 amino acids. Trimming removed 5 bases at V and 2 bases at J, with 20 bases between. The CDR3 loop reads CASSPLFGGLDTDTQYF. CDR3 bases: TGTGCCAGCAGCCCCCTGTTTGGGGGCCTGGACACAGATACGCAGTATTTT.

The chain joins TRBV4-1 to TRBJ1-5; unclear D gene. Germline CDR1 MGHRA, CDR2 YSYEKL. The V and J ends lost 0 bases and 4 bases respectively, with 19 bases between them. The CDR3 is 18 amino acids. The CDR3 reads CASSQDATLVSKNQPQHF. CDR3 nucleotide sequence: TGCGCCAGCAGCCAAGACGCCACCCTGGTGAGTAAGAATCAGCCCCAGCATTTT.

The V gene is TRBV19, the J gene TRBJ2-7; 12 bases match TRBD2. Germline CDR1 reads LNHDA; CDR2 reads SQIVND (reference sequence). The V segment lost 3 bases and the J segment 4 bases; nucleotides outside the gene matches: 4. This CDR3 contains 15 residues. CDR3 region: CASSIGLAGGYEQYF. In DNA form, the CDR3 reads TGTGCCAGTAGTATCGGCCTAGCGGGAGGGTACGAGCAGTACTTC.

The chain links TRBV19 to TRBJ1-2, with 11 bases fitting TRBD1. After removal of 5 bases from V and 8 bases from J, the junction contained 4 bases not matched to a gene. Germline V gene sequence: CDR1 LNHDA, CDR2 SQIVND (reference sequence). The CDR3 contains 13 residues. The CDR3 coding sequence is TGTGCCAGTAGTCCGGACAGGGGGCAAGGCTACACCTTC. It yields the protein CASSPDRGQGYTF.

The V call is TRBV19, the J call TRBJ2-6; 7 bases match TRBD1. The germline V gene has CDR1 LNHDA and CDR2 SQIVND (reference sequence). The V gene end was trimmed by 4 bases and the J gene end by 1 base; junction bases not matched to a gene: 13. The CDR3 has 19 amino acids. CDR3 region: CASSRPPGQILSGANVLTF. The CDR3 region has the DNA TGTGCCAGTAGTAGGCCCCCGGGACAGATCCTTTCTGGGGCCAACGTCCTGACTTTC.

The chain has TRBV28 and TRBJ2-3, with D perhaps matching TRBD1 (5 bases). V lost 2 bases and J 1 base, leaving 10 bases between the germline ends. This CDR3 has 15 residues. Germline lookup yields CDR1 MDHEN and CDR2 SYDVKM. DNA for the CDR3: TGTGCCAGCAGTTTACTGGGGCCTGGCACAGATACGCAGTATTTT. Protein: CASSLLGPGTDTQYF.